The 27 T cell receptor beta chains presented below share a single source sample, sequenced in a study of shared clonotypes between healthy human individuals. The protocol was immunoSEQ multiplex PCR, while the TCRdb copy is restricted to in-frame clones and leaves out a portion. This sample has about 2.3 million clones, with just under 95% found just once. Sequencing was carried out using naive CD4+ T cells from PBMCs. The subset is: CD45RA+ positively selected. The receptors shown here come from a man aged 18 to 29 in good health. Some clones in this sample may be carry-over from other donors' samples.

The rearrangement joins TRBV4-3 to TRBJ1-2; weak D call: TRBD1 (5 bases). Germline CDR1 reads LGHNA; CDR2 reads YSLEER. CDR3 size: 14 residues. Trimming stripped 0 bases from V and 4 bases from J, with 9 bases between. The CDR3 loop reads CASSQESGLYGYTF. The CDR3 region has the DNA TGCGCCAGCAGCCAAGAGTCAGGGCTCTATGGCTACACCTTC.

This clone has just a few counts. This sequence joins TRBV7-3 and TRBJ1-3; D unresolved. The CDR3 is 16 amino acids. In germline, CDR1 is SGHTA, CDR2 FQGTGA. The V gene lost 6 bases and the J gene lost 2 bases, with 17 bases spanning the gap. The CDR3 region is CASSLGAGTAGNTIYF. The CDR3 DNA is TGTGCCAGCAGTTTAGGCGCGGGAACTGCTGGAAACACCATATATTTT.

The rearrangement joins TRBV7-9 to TRBJ1-3; no definite D call. Trimming shortened V by 4 bases and J by 0 bases, and 10 bases separated the two germline ends. CDR1 and CDR2 from the germline V gene are SEHNR and FQNEAQ (reference sequence). This CDR3 region has 15 residues. This chain's CDR3 is CASSSPSSSGNTIYF. The CDR3 nucleotides read TGTGCCAGCAGCTCCCCCTCCAGCTCTGGAAACACCATATATTTT.

The gene calls are TRBV11-1 and TRBJ2-2; D not certain. Germline assignment: CDR1 SGHAT and CDR2 FQDESV (reference sequence). Trimming removed 0 bases at V and 0 bases at J, with 5 bases between. The length of the CDR3 is 15 residues. The CDR3 loop is CASSLAGSNTGELFF. The CDR3 region has the DNA TGTGCCAGCAGCTTAGCGGGTTCGAACACCGGGGAGCTGTTTTTT.

The chain joins TRBV6-5 to TRBJ2-1; 8 bases agree with TRBD2. The CDR3 is 14 residues long. The ends lost 8 bases at V and 5 bases at J; junction bases unmatched: 8. Germline V CDR1 and CDR2: MNHEY, SVGAGI. CDR3 nucleotide sequence: TGTGCCAGCGCCCGGAGCGGGGGCGACAATGAGCAGTTCTTC. This encodes CASARSGGDNEQFF.

The chain links TRBV19 to TRBJ2-1; D ambiguous. Deletions cut 1 base from V and 0 bases from J, with 10 bases between. CDR3 size: 16 residues. CDR1 and CDR2 from the germline V gene are LNHDA and SQIVND (reference sequence). CDR3 sequence: CASSIASLASYNEQFF. CDR3 bases: TGTGCCAGTAGTATAGCCAGCTTAGCCTCCTACAATGAGCAGTTCTTC.

The chain employs TRBV11-2 and TRBJ2-1; the D is unclear. Trimming stripped 5 bases from V and 9 bases from J, with 14 bases between. This CDR3 spans 13 amino acids. Germline CDR1 is SGHAT and CDR2 is FQNNGV. The CDR3 spells CASSVNRVGEQFF. The CDR3 DNA is TGTGCCAGCAGCGTTAATCGTGTGGGTGAGCAGTTCTTC.

V gene TRBV7-3 combines with J gene TRBJ2-3, with 14 bases fitting TRBD2. The CDR3 consists of 15 residues. The germline V gene has CDR1 SGHTA and CDR2 FQGTGA. J lost 4 bases, V lost 5 bases, and 2 bases had no gene match. CDR3 DNA sequence: TGTGCCAGCAGCAGGGGACTAGCGGGAGCAGATACGCAGTATTTT. It codes for CASSRGLAGADTQYF.

The table lists this clone with a count of one. The J gene is TRBJ2-1, the V gene TRBV9; 7 nucleotides agree with TRBD1. Germline lookup yields CDR1 SGDLS and CDR2 YYNGEE. V gave up 0 bases and J gave up 4 bases; unmatched junction bases: 7. There are 16 residues in the CDR3. CDR3 residues: CASSVAGTALYNEQFF. The CDR3 nucleotides are TGTGCCAGCAGCGTAGCTGGGACAGCACTTTACAATGAGCAGTTCTTC. Based on the CDR3 plus reference TRBV9 and TRBJ2-1, the full variable domain is DSGVTQTPKHLITATGQRVTLRCSPRSGDLSVYWYQQSLDQGLQFLIQYYNGEERAKGNILERFSAQQFPDLHSELNLSSLELGDSALYFCASSVAGTALYNEQFFGPGTRLTVL.

This chain joins TRBV2 and TRBJ1-5; D is unresolved. Trimming removed 4 bases at V and 2 bases at J, with 12 bases between. CDR1 SNHLY and CDR2 FYNNEI come from the germline V gene. This CDR3 spans 15 amino acids. The CDR3 protein is CASSGRVGGNQPQHF. CDR3 sequence (DNA): TGTGCCAGCAGTGGGAGGGTTGGCGGCAATCAGCCCCAGCATTTT.

This clone is a singleton in its sample. The chain couples TRBV10-3 to TRBJ2-1; 8 nucleotides line up with TRBD2. The CDR3 totals 18 residues. Germline CDR1 ENHRY, CDR2 SYGVKD. Trimming at V came to 3 bases and at J to 2 bases, leaving 12 bases not matched to a gene. The CDR3 sequence is CAISDPNRAGVAYNEQFF. In DNA form, the CDR3 reads TGTGCCATCAGTGACCCTAACCGAGCGGGAGTGGCCTACAATGAGCAGTTCTTC.

The chain combines TRBV5-4 with TRBJ2-4; TRBD2 agrees at 8 bases. After removal of 4 bases from V and 4 bases from J, the junction contained 7 bases not matched to a gene. Germline lookup yields CDR1 SGHNT and CDR2 YYREEE (reference sequence). The CDR3 sequence is 15 residues long. The CDR3 coding sequence is TGTGCCAGCAGCCGGGGGGGAGAGATGAAAAACATTCAGTACTTC. Its protein product is CASSRGGEMKNIQYF.

The chain couples TRBV19 to TRBJ2-3, with D possibly being TRBD2 (5 bases). Trimming removed 2 bases at V and 5 bases at J, with 14 bases between. This CDR3 contains 15 residues. From germline, CDR1 is LNHDA and CDR2 SQIVND (reference sequence). The CDR3 DNA reads as TGTGCCAGTAGTATAAGTCCATTCGGAGGAGATACGCAGTATTTT. Its protein is CASSISPFGGDTQYF.

In regard to this clone: Within the sample, other DNA sequences also encode this same CDR3. The chain combines TRBV30 with TRBJ1-2; 10 bases align to TRBD1. The CDR3 is made up of 15 amino acids. Per germline, CDR1 GTSNPN and CDR2 SVGIG (reference sequence). V shed 0 bases and J 4 bases; nucleotides not matched to a gene: 5. The CDR3 region is CAWSVPGQGFYGYTF. The CDR3 DNA reads as TGTGCCTGGAGTGTACCGGGACAGGGGTTCTATGGCTACACCTTC.

The rearrangement links TRBV19 to TRBJ1-3; D gene ambiguous. The CDR3 is 16 residues long. Germline loops: CDR1 LNHDA, CDR2 SQIVND (reference sequence). Deletions cut 7 bases from V and 0 bases from J, with 16 bases between. This CDR3 reads CASTSGGSNSGNTIYF. Here the CDR3 DNA reads TGTGCCAGTACCTCCGGTGGGTCAAACTCTGGAAACACCATATATTTT.

The DNA for the CDR3 is TGCGCCAGCAGCTCTGGGACTAGCGGGAGCCTGGAGCAGTACTTC. This encodes CASSSGTSGSLEQYF. The V call is TRBV5-1, the J call TRBJ2-7; 14 bases are a match to TRBD2. The ends lost 3 bases at V and 7 bases at J; junction bases unmatched: 6. The CDR3 totals 15 residues. Looked up from germline, CDR1 is SGHRS and CDR2 is YFSETQ.

The table lists this clone with a count of one. The chain joins TRBV9 to TRBJ1-1, with 8 bases that match TRBD1. Germline V gene data show CDR1 as SGDLS and CDR2 as YYNGEE. V shed 3 bases, J shed 1 base, and the junction held 5 bases outside the gene matches. This CDR3 contains 15 residues. DNA of the CDR3: TGTGCCAGCAGCGAAACCGGGACAGGGAACACTGAAGCTTTCTTT. This translates into CASSETGTGNTEAFF.

The rearrangement links TRBV30 to TRBJ2-7, with D uncertain. Trimming pared 5 bases from V and 11 bases from J, leaving 19 bases between. CDR3 size: 12 residues. Germline-derived CDR1 and CDR2 are GTSNPN and SVGIG (reference sequence). CDR3 loop: CAWDLNGVVKYF. As DNA, the CDR3 is TGTGCCTGGGACCTAAACGGAGTAGTAAAGTACTTC. Based on the CDR3 plus reference TRBV30 and TRBJ2-7, the full variable domain is SQTIHQWPATLVQPVGSPLSLECTVEGTSNPNLYWYRQAAGRGLQLLFYSVGIGQISSEVPQNLSASRPQDRQFILSSKKLLLSDSGFYLCAWDLNGVVKYFGPGTRLTVT.

This chain connects TRBV5-6 to TRBJ1-4; 8 bases line up with TRBD1. The germline V gene encodes CDR1 SGHDT and CDR2 YYEEEE. This CDR3 contains 15 residues. V was pared by 4 bases and J by 8 bases, with 10 bases of the junction left unmatched. The CDR3 coding sequence is TGTGCCAGCAGCACTACTGGACAGGGAGAGGAAAAACTGTTTTTT. Its protein product is CASSTTGQGEEKLFF.

This clone has only one observation. CDR3 sequence: CAWLPGGFLPYEQYF. In DNA form, the CDR3 reads TGTGCCTGGCTTCCTGGGGGTTTTCTCCCCTACGAGCAGTACTTC. The chain joins TRBV30 to TRBJ2-7; D assignment may be TRBD1 or TRBD2 (5 bases each). CDR1 is GTSNPN and CDR2 is SVGIG in the germline V gene (reference sequence). The length of the CDR3 is 15 residues. With 5 bases removed from V and 2 bases from J, the gap between germline ends came to 19 bases. The full variable domain, with the rest looked up from reference TRBV30 and TRBJ2-7, is SQTIHQWPATLVQPVGSPLSLECTVEGTSNPNLYWYRQAAGRGLQLLFYSVGIGQISSEVPQNLSASRPQDRQFILSSKKLLLSDSGFYLCAWLPGGFLPYEQYFGPGTRLTVT.

This clone was recorded only once. The chain carries TRBV19 and TRBJ2-5; D is possibly TRBD2 (6 bases). Germline CDR1 LNHDA, CDR2 SQIVND (reference sequence). V was clipped by 1 base and J by 4 bases, with 19 bases between them. CDR3 size: 17 residues. This CDR3 reads CASSIGYSGQGGETQYF. The CDR3 bases are TGTGCCAGTAGTATAGGGTACTCCGGGCAGGGAGGAGAGACCCAGTACTTC.

This chain connects TRBV25-1 to TRBJ2-1; TRBD1 matches 9 bases. The length of the CDR3 is 17 residues. The ends lost 5 bases at V and 2 bases at J; junction bases unmatched: 10. The germline gives CDR1 MGHDK, CDR2 SYGVNS. This chain's CDR3 is CASSTARQGVTYNEQFF. CDR3 sequence (DNA): TGTGCCAGCAGTACCGCCCGACAGGGGGTTACCTACAATGAGCAGTTCTTC. The full variable domain, rest sourced from reference TRBV25-1 and TRBJ2-1, is EADIYQTPRYLVIGTGKKITLECSQTMGHDKMYWYQQDPGMELHLIHYSYGVNSTEKGDLSSESTVSRIRTEHFPLTLESARPSHTSQYLCASSTARQGVTYNEQFFGPGTRLTVL.

The chain uses TRBV7-2 and TRBJ2-7, with TRBD1 identical over 11 bases. Germline values: CDR1 SGHTA, CDR2 FQGNSA. CDR3 size: 15 residues. V gave up 2 bases and J gave up 3 bases; unmatched junction bases: 3. CDR3 protein: CASSLTDRGLYEQYF. The CDR3 nucleotides are TGTGCCAGCAGCTTAACGGACAGGGGGCTCTACGAGCAGTACTTC.

This clone has just one count. V gene TRBV5-6 combines with J gene TRBJ2-6; D unclear. CDR3 length equals 16 residues. V lost 0 bases and J lost 0, with 7 bases in between. Germline V gene lookup returns CDR1 SGHDT and CDR2 YYEEEE. Here the CDR3 DNA reads TGTGCCAGCAGCTTGGTCAGGTACTCTGGGGCCAACGTCCTGACTTTC. Its translation: CASSLVRYSGANVLTF.

V gene TRBV18 combines with J gene TRBJ2-1, with D possibly TRBD2 on 5 matching bases. There are 15 residues in the CDR3. V was cut by 1 base and J by 6 bases, with 13 bases left in between. Germline values: CDR1 KGHSH, CDR2 LQKENI. The CDR3 protein is CASSPLPAASNEQFF. As DNA, the CDR3 is TGTGCCAGCTCACCACTGCCAGCGGCAAGCAATGAGCAGTTCTTC.

The chain carries TRBV5-4 and TRBJ2-7; TRBD2 matches at 7 bases. This CDR3 spans 15 amino acids. Per the germline V gene, CDR1 is SGHNT and CDR2 is YYREEE (reference sequence). With V trimmed by 4 bases and J by 3 bases, 10 bases remained unmatched. The CDR3 DNA sequence: TGTGCCAGCAGCACGAAGCGGGACCTTCTCTACGAGCAGTACTTC. It specifies CASSTKRDLLYEQYF.

This chain connects TRBV28 to TRBJ1-1; unclear D gene. Germline V gene sequence: CDR1 MDHEN, CDR2 SYDVKM. CDR3 length: 18 residues. The ends were cut back, 3 bases at V and 3 bases at J, with 23 bases in the middle. This CDR3 is CASSFNSVTYLTDTEAFF. The CDR3 region has the DNA TGTGCCAGCAGTTTTAATTCGGTCACATATTTAACAGACACTGAAGCTTTCTTT.